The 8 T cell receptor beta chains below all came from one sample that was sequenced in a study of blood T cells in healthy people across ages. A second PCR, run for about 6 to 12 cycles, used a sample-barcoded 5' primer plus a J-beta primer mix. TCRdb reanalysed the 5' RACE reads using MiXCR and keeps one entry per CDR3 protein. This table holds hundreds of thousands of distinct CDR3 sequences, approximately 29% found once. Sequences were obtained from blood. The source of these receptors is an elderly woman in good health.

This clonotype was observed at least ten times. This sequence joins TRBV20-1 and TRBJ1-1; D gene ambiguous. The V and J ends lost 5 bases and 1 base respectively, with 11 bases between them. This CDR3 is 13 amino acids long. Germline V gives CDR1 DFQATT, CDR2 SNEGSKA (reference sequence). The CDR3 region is CSALGWKNTEAFF. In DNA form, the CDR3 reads TGCAGTGCTCTCGGTTGGAAGAACACTGAAGCTTTCTTT.

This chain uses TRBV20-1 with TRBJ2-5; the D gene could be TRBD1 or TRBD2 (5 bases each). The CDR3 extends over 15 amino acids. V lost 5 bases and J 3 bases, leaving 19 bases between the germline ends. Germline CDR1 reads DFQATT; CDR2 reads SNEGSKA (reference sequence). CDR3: CSAGPTRDPKETQYF. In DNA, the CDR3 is TGCAGTGCTGGACCCACCAGGGACCCCAAAGAGACCCAGTACTTC.

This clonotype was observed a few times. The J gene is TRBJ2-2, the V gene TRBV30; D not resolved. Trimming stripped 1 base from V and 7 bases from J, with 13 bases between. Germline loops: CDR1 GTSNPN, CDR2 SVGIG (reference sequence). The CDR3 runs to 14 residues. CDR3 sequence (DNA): TGTGCCTGGAGTGGCAATAGCAAGGGCGGGGAGCTGTTTTTT. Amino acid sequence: CAWSGNSKGGELFF. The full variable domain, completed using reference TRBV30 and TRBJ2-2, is SQTIHQWPATLVQPVGSPLSLECTVEGTSNPNLYWYRQAAGRGLQLLFYSVGIGQISSEVPQNLSASRPQDRQFILSSKKLLLSDSGFYLCAWSGNSKGGELFFGEGSRLTVL.

As DNA, the CDR3 is TGTGCCAGCAGTAGACCGCCCGGCTCGGGCAATCAGCCCCAGCATTTT. Translation: CASSRPPGSGNQPQHF. V gene TRBV6-2 or TRBV6-3 combines with J gene TRBJ1-5, with D unclear. Germline V gene lookup returns CDR1 MNHEY and CDR2 SVGEGT. The ends were cut back, 5 bases at V and 2 bases at J, with 16 bases in the middle. This CDR3 is built from 16 residues.

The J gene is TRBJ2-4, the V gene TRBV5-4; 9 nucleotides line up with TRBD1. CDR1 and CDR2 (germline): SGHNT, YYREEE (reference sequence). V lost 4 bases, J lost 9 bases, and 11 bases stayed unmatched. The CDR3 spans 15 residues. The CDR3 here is CASSPTGGLEVIQYF. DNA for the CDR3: TGTGCCAGCAGCCCGACAGGGGGGTTAGAGGTCATTCAGTACTTC.

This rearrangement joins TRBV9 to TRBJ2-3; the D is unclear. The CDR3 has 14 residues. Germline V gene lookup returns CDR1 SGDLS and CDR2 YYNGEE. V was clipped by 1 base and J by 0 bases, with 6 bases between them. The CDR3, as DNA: TGTGCCAGCAGCGTAATGGGAAGCACAGATACGCAGTATTTT. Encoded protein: CASSVMGSTDTQYF.

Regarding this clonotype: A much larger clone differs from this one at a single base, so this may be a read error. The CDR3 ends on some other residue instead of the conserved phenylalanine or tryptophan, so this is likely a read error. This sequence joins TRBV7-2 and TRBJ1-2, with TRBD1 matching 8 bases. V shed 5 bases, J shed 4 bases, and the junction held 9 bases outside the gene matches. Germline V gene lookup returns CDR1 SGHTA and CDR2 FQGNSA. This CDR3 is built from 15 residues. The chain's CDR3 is CASSQGTGAFYGYTV. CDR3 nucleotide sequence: TGTGCCAGCAGCCAGGGGACAGGAGCCTTCTATGGCTACACCGTC.

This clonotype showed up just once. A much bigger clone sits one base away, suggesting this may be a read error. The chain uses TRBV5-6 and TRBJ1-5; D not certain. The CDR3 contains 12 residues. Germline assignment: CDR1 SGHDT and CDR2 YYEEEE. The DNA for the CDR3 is TGTGCCTGCAGCTTGGAGAATCAGCCCCAGCATTTT. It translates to CACSLENQPQHF. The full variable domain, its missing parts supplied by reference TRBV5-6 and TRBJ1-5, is DAGVTQSPTHLIKTRGQQVTLRCSPKSGHDTVSWYQQALGQGPQFIFQYYEEEERQRGNFPDRFSGHQFPNYSSELNVNALLLGDSALYLCACSLENQPQHFGDGTRLSIL.